The 3 T cell receptor beta chains below all came from one sample that was sequenced in a study of monozygotic twins with inflammatory bowel disease. Reprocessing the 5' RACE reads, TCRdb reports a single entry for every CDR3 protein and omits DNA. The sample shows fewer than 450,000 distinct CDR3 sequences, and 2% to 3% sits with its ten largest clones. Sequencing input: blood. The source of these receptors is a human donor with ulcerative colitis or Crohn's disease, or a healthy co-twin of an affected twin (not recorded which).

The chain carries TRBV20-1 and TRBJ2-1; checking the TCRdb D call of TRBD1 is not possible without DNA. The CDR3 is 13 amino acids. Germline V gene sequence: CDR1 DFQATT, CDR2 SNEGSKA (reference sequence). Here the CDR3 reads CSAREDSYNEQFF.

The rearrangement joins TRBV27 to TRBJ2-3. CDR3 length equals 13 residues. The V gene's germline CDR1 is MNHEY and CDR2 SMNVEV (reference sequence). The CDR3 protein is CASSLSAPDTQYF.

The CDR3 here is CAISESVAGEYNEQFF. J is TRBJ2-1 and V is TRBV10-3; the D call from TCRdb, TRBD2, cannot be confirmed without DNA. Germline CDR1 is ENHRY and CDR2 is SYGVKD. The CDR3 runs 16 residues.